A single sample is the source of the 25 T cell receptor beta chains below, sequenced in a study of cytomegalovirus exposure and HLA in healthy donors. The PCR made use of 60 Vbeta and 13 Jbeta primers. Sequencing used immunoSEQ multiplex PCR; TCRdb keeps in-frame clones, though not all of them. The sample carries about 160,000 clones, around 74% recorded once. Sequencing was done on a sample of PBMCs. The receptors shown here come from a woman aged 30 to 39 in good health and CMV-seronegative.

This clone was counted at least ten times. The chain joins TRBV7-9 to TRBJ2-5; the D gene is possibly TRBD2 (6 bases). Germline assignment: CDR1 SEHNR and CDR2 FQNEAQ (reference sequence). This CDR3 region has 14 residues. Deletions cut 5 bases from V and 1 base from J, with 11 bases between. The CDR3 loop is CASSNTAGQETQYF. The CDR3 DNA sequence: TGTGCCAGCAGCAACACAGCGGGCCAAGAGACCCAGTACTTC.

V gene TRBV20-1 combines with J gene TRBJ2-2; D is unclear. Trimming removed 6 bases at V and 9 bases at J, with 11 bases between. The CDR3 is 11 residues long. Germline V gene data show CDR1 as DFQATT and CDR2 as SNEGSKA (reference sequence). The CDR3 is CSARAGRELFF. The CDR3, as DNA: TGCAGTGCCCGAGCTGGGCGGGAGCTGTTTTTT.

The chain employs TRBV6-5 and TRBJ2-2; D may be TRBD1 (5 bases). Germline loops: CDR1 MNHEY, CDR2 SVGAGI. Trimming shortened V by 5 bases and J by 1 base, and 11 bases separated the two germline ends. This CDR3 comprises 15 residues. CDR3 coding DNA: TGTGCCAGCAGTCGCGTGACAGTGAACACCGGGGAGCTGTTTTTT. Protein product: CASSRVTVNTGELFF.

This rearrangement joins TRBV5-1 to TRBJ1-4, with no clear D. With 0 bases removed from V and 7 bases from J, the gap between germline ends came to 7 bases. The CDR3 is 13 residues long. Germline assignment: CDR1 SGHRS and CDR2 YFSETQ. As DNA, the CDR3 is TGCGCCAGCAGCTTGGAACATGGTGAAAAACTGTTTTTT. This encodes CASSLEHGEKLFF.

The rearrangement joins TRBV21-1 to TRBJ1-1; TRBD1 is taken as the D call from the table, unchecked against the DNA. TRBV21-1 is labeled a pseudogene. The CDR3 has 14 residues. CDR3 in DNA: TGTGCCAGCAGCAGCCGTCCAGGGAACACTGAAGCTTTCTTT. Protein sequence: CASSSRPGNTEAFF.

The chain recombines TRBV7-8 with TRBJ1-3, with TRBD1 matching over 7 bases. J was trimmed by 2 bases and V by 0 bases; bases with no gene match: 1. CDR3 length: 15 residues. Germline V lookup: CDR1 SGHVS, CDR2 FQNEAQ. Here the CDR3 reads CASSLAGTAGNTIYF. CDR3 nucleotide sequence: TGTGCCAGCAGCTTAGCCGGGACAGCTGGAAACACCATATATTTT.

This clone was recorded once. The chain uses TRBV9 and TRBJ2-2, with D possibly TRBD2 on 5 matching bases. This CDR3 region has 16 residues. CDR1 and CDR2 (germline): SGDLS, YYNGEE. The ends were cut back, 3 bases at V and 7 bases at J, with 19 bases in the middle. The CDR3 coding sequence is TGTGCCAGCAGCGCCCGAGCGATCACTAGTTTCGGGGAGCTGTTTTTT. It specifies CASSARAITSFGELFF.

The chain joins TRBV15 to TRBJ1-6; D may be TRBD1 (5 bases). The V gene lost 0 bases and the J gene lost 9 bases, with 15 bases spanning the gap. CDR1 LNHNV and CDR2 YYDKDF come from the germline V gene (reference sequence). The CDR3 is 16 residues long. DNA for the CDR3: TGTGCCACCAGCAGAGAAAAGGGCCAGGGAAGTTCACCCCTCCACTTT. Translation: CATSREKGQGSSPLHF.

The chain links TRBV7-9 to TRBJ2-7; D may be TRBD1 (6 bases). CDR3 length: 14 amino acids. V was pared by 0 bases and J by 6 bases, with 12 bases between. The germline gives CDR1 SEHNR, CDR2 FQNEAQ (reference sequence). The CDR3 loop is CASSLAGTKGEQYF. The CDR3 DNA sequence: TGTGCCAGCAGCTTAGCGGGGACAAAAGGCGAGCAGTACTTC.

The rearrangement uses TRBV9 and TRBJ2-1, with 11 bases identical to TRBD2. Per the germline V gene, CDR1 is SGDLS and CDR2 is YYNGEE. This CDR3 comprises 16 residues. Losses at the gene ends were 3 bases for V and 2 bases for J; bases not matched to a gene: 4. For the CDR3, the DNA is TGTGCCAGCAGCGGGACTAGCGGGCGAACCTACAATGAGCAGTTCTTC. The encoded protein is CASSGTSGRTYNEQFF. Together with reference TRBV9 and TRBJ2-1, the CDR3 gives the full variable domain: DSGVTQTPKHLITATGQRVTLRCSPRSGDLSVYWYQQSLDQGLQFLIQYYNGEERAKGNILERFSAQQFPDLHSELNLSSLELGDSALYFCASSGTSGRTYNEQFFGPGTRLTVL.

The V gene is TRBV29-1, the J gene TRBJ1-4, with a weak D call TRBD1 (5 bases). V was shortened by 4 bases and J by 5 bases, with 11 bases between the two germline ends. Germline-derived CDR1 and CDR2 are SQVTM and ANQGSEA. The CDR3 runs to 13 residues. The CDR3 nucleotides read TGCAGCGTTGCTGTGACAGCGAATGAAAAACTGTTTTTT. This encodes CSVAVTANEKLFF.

The V gene is TRBV21-1, the J gene TRBJ1-5. TRBV21-1 is flagged as a pseudogene. CDR3 size: 17 residues. CDR3 sequence: CASSPPSEGSGNQPQHF. The CDR3 DNA sequence: TGTGCCAGCAGTCCCCCGTCGGAGGGGTCCGGCAATCAGCCCCAGCATTTT.

V is TRBV7-8 and J is TRBJ1-6; 7 positions match TRBD1. Looked up from germline, CDR1 is SGHVS and CDR2 is FQNEAQ. CDR3 size: 15 residues. The ends lost 2 bases at V and 6 bases at J; junction bases unmatched: 4. Here the CDR3 reads CASSLSQGLNSPLHF. In DNA form, the CDR3 reads TGTGCCAGCAGCTTATCACAGGGGCTTAATTCACCCCTCCACTTT.

The rearrangement links TRBV5-4 to TRBJ2-5; no reliable D call. This CDR3 has 14 residues. V was clipped by 1 base and J by 1 base, with 8 bases between them. Germline V gives CDR1 SGHNT, CDR2 YYREEE (reference sequence). The CDR3 spells CASSLFQVQETQYF. The DNA for the CDR3 is TGTGCCAGCAGCTTGTTCCAGGTCCAAGAGACCCAGTACTTC.

About this clone itself: The sample holds other DNA sequences that translate to the same CDR3. The V call is TRBV5-1, the J call TRBJ1-3; 7 nucleotides agree with TRBD1. The V and J ends lost 0 bases and 4 bases, in that order; junction bases with no gene match: 4. CDR3 size: 15 residues. Germline values: CDR1 SGHRS, CDR2 YFSETQ. CDR3 DNA sequence: TGCGCCAGCAGCTTGGAGGGGGCGCGAGGAAACACCATATATTTT. It is translated as CASSLEGARGNTIYF.

The chain couples TRBV5-1 to TRBJ1-1; D might be TRBD1 (5 bases). Germline V gives CDR1 SGHRS, CDR2 YFSETQ. The V and J ends lost 2 bases and 1 base respectively, with 6 bases between them. The CDR3 length is 13 residues. The CDR3 nucleotides read TGCGCCAGCAGCTTACAGGAGAACACTGAAGCTTTCTTT. Protein product: CASSLQENTEAFF.

This clone was seen a handful of times. The CDR3 loop reads CASSLEGRASYNEQFF. CDR3 nucleotide sequence: TGCGCCAGCAGCTTGGAGGGGAGGGCCTCCTACAATGAGCAGTTCTTC. The chain links TRBV5-1 to TRBJ2-1, with 7 bases aligning to TRBD2. The junction had 3 bases not matched to a gene; V was cut back by 0 bases and J by 0 bases. The germline CDR1 and CDR2 sequences are SGHRS and YFSETQ. This CDR3 has 16 residues.

The V and J genes are TRBV11-2 and TRBJ2-3; D possibly corresponds to TRBD1 (5 bases). The CDR3 is made up of 16 amino acids. Germline loops: CDR1 SGHAT, CDR2 FQNNGV. V dropped 0 bases and J dropped 0 bases, with 10 bases sitting between them. The chain's CDR3 is CASSLEGGHSTDTQYF. The CDR3 nucleotides are TGTGCCAGCAGCTTAGAAGGCGGACATAGCACAGATACGCAGTATTTT. The whole variable domain, remainder taken from reference TRBV11-2 and TRBJ2-3, is EAGVAQSPRYKIIEKRQSVAFWCNPISGHATLYWYQQILGQGPKLLIQFQNNGVVDDSQLPKDRFSAERLKGVDSTLKIQPAKLEDSAVYLCASSLEGGHSTDTQYFGPGTRLTVL.

This clone was recorded only once. V and J are TRBV7-8 and TRBJ1-2; D uncertain. V was cut by 2 bases and J by 0 bases, with 13 bases left in between. The CDR3 extends over 16 amino acids. The germline V gene encodes CDR1 SGHVS and CDR2 FQNEAQ. The DNA of the CDR3 is TGTGCCAGCAGCTTAACAGTACCCACATCTAACTATGGCTACACCTTC. This sequence encodes CASSLTVPTSNYGYTF. Using reference TRBV7-8 and TRBJ1-2 for the parts outside the CDR3, the full variable domain is GAGVSQSPRYKVAKRGQDVALRCDPISGHVSLFWYQQALGQGPEFLTYFQNEAQLDKSGLPSDRFFAERPEGSVSTLKIQRTQQEDSAVYLCASSLTVPTSNYGYTFGSGTRLTVV.

This clone has a single count. V usage is TRBV30 and J usage is TRBJ1-5; D is undetermined. Germline-derived CDR1 and CDR2 are GTSNPN and SVGIG (reference sequence). This CDR3 has 13 amino acids. V was pared by 3 bases and J by 3 bases, with 9 bases between. The CDR3 DNA is TGTGCCTGGAGGGGCAGCCCCAATCAGCCCCAGCATTTT. Its translation is CAWRGSPNQPQHF. The variable domain in full, with the rest retrieved from reference TRBV30 and TRBJ1-5, is SQTIHQWPATLVQPVGSPLSLECTVEGTSNPNLYWYRQAAGRGLQLLFYSVGIGQISSEVPQNLSASRPQDRQFILSSKKLLLSDSGFYLCAWRGSPNQPQHFGDGTRLSIL.

The rearrangement joins TRBV19 to TRBJ1-1; D remains ambiguous. The V end was cut by 0 bases, the J end by 5 bases, with 13 bases between. The CDR3 has 15 residues. CDR1 and CDR2 (germline): LNHDA, SQIVND (reference sequence). The CDR3 is CASSIDQVRGTEAFF. The CDR3 nucleotides are TGTGCCAGTAGTATAGATCAAGTACGAGGAACTGAAGCTTTCTTT.

The rearrangement uses TRBV2 and TRBJ1-1, with D perhaps TRBD1 (5 bases). CDR3 size: 12 residues. CDR1 SNHLY and CDR2 FYNNEI come from the germline V gene. Deletions cut 8 bases from V and 1 base from J, with 8 bases between. The CDR3 DNA follows: TGTGCCAGCGGGGGGGGGAACACTGAAGCTTTCTTT. This translates into CASGGGNTEAFF. Combining the CDR3 with reference TRBV2 and TRBJ1-1 gives the whole variable domain EPEVTQTPSHQVTQMGQEVILRCVPISNHLYFYWYRQILGQKVEFLVSFYNNEISEKSEIFDDQFSVERPDGSNFTLKIRSTKLEDSAMYFCASGGGNTEAFFGQGTRLTVV.

The chain uses TRBV5-1 and TRBJ1-4; 10 positions agree with TRBD1. This CDR3 has 16 residues. Trimming took 0 bases from V and 6 from J; bases not matched to a gene: 5. The germline CDR1 and CDR2 sequences are SGHRS and YFSETQ. The CDR3 here is CASSLAVGTGDEKLFF. The CDR3 DNA reads as TGCGCCAGCAGCTTGGCCGTCGGGACAGGGGATGAAAAACTGTTTTTT.

The J gene is TRBJ1-1, the V gene TRBV18; D is unclear. CDR3 length: 14 residues. CDR1 and CDR2 (germline): KGHSH, LQKENI. The V and J ends lost 4 bases and 8 bases respectively, with 17 bases between them. CDR3 DNA: TGTGCCAGCTCACGTATTGGGCCCAGGCCAGAAGCTTTCTTT. This translates into CASSRIGPRPEAFF.

The J gene is TRBJ1-4, the V gene TRBV5-1; D is perhaps TRBD1 (5 bases). The CDR3 totals 14 residues. Trimming left V 4 bases short and J 3 bases short, with 10 bases between. Germline V gene sequence: CDR1 SGHRS, CDR2 YFSETQ. DNA for the CDR3: TGCGCCAGCAGCAGGGGAAGGTCTAATGAAAAACTGTTTTTT. Its protein is CASSRGRSNEKLFF.